This TCR beta chain was recovered during a study of cytomegalovirus exposure and HLA in healthy donors. The CDR3 runs to 16 residues. V was pared by 5 bases and J by 6 bases, with 7 bases of the junction left unmatched. Germline lookup yields CDR1 SEHNR and CDR2 FQNEAQ (reference sequence). Use of 60 Vbeta and 13 Jbeta primers characterized the PCR. Methods used by the authors: In a later analysis, the count reached some 75 million unique TCR beta chains, with around 11 million shared. Clones were sequenced by immunoSEQ multiplex PCR, and TCRdb holds only the in-frame ones, with some missing. V, J and clone size are taken as reported in that table, and D and trimming were inferred from the DNA itself. The table lists approximately 77,000 clones, roughly 80% of them singletons. Study results and caveats: It is likely that the observed cluster of highly shared sequence variants was a sequencing artifact. The study recorded about 160 TCR beta chains that were cytomegalovirus-associated.

With respect to this clone: Its antigen is undetermined.

The sequenced sample was PBMCs. The clonotype originates from a man aged 35-49 years in good health and CMV-seronegative. The V and J genes are TRBV7-9 and TRBJ2-5; 15 positions match TRBD2. The CDR3 spells CASSDGLAGGPKTQYF. CDR3 DNA sequence: TGTGCCAGCAGCGATGGACTAGCGGGAGGGCCGAAGACCCAGTACTTC.